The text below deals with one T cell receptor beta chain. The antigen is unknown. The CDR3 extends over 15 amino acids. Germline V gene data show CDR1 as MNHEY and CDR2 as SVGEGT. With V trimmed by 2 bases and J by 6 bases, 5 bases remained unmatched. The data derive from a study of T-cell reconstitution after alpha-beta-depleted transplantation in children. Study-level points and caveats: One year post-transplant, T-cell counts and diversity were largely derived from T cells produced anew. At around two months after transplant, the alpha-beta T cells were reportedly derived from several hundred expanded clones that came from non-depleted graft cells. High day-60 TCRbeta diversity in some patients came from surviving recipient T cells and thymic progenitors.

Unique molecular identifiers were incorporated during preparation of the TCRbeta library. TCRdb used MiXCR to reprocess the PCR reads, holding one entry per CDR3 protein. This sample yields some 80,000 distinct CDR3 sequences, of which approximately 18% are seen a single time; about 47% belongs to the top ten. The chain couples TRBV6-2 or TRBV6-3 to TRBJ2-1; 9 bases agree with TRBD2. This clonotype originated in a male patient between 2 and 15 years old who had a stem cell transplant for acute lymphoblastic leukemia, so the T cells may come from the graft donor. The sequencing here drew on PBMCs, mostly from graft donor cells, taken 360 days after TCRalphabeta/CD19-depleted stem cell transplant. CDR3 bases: TGTGCCAGCAGTTACGTAGCGGGAGCCCTCAATGAGCAGTTCTTC. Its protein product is CASSYVAGALNEQFF.